This T cell receptor (beta chain) is drawn from a study of T-cell memory formation after mild COVID-19. Looking at the study overall: TCR clustering was largely donor specific. Findings and limits, study-wide: Detection of some responders pre-infection suggested pre-existing cross-reactive memory T cells participated. Those CD4+ clones that contracted were mainly in CM and EM (CD8+ ones in EMRA).

On this clonotype itself: No antigen is known for it.

cDNA libraries for TCR alpha and TCR beta, carrying sample barcodes and UMIs, came from 5'RACE with constant-segment primers. TCRdb analysed the 5' RACE reads with MiXCR anew, one entry per CDR3 protein. The sample shows around 500,000 distinct CDR3 sequences, over 15% of them seen only once. The CDR3 runs 14 residues. The V gene end was trimmed by 4 bases and the J gene end by 5 bases; junction bases not matched to a gene: 7. The sample comprised PBMCs or a T cell subset sorted from them (not recorded which). This rearrangement joins TRBV12-3 or TRBV12-4 to TRBJ1-1; TRBD1 matches at 7 bases. The TCR comes from an adult woman who had mild COVID-19 (a few samples of this study predate the infection). Cell type and time point are not known. CDR3: CASSYRGPGTEAFF. The CDR3 DNA reads as TGTGCCAGCAGTTATAGGGGGCCGGGAACTGAAGCTTTCTTT.